This TCR beta chain was documented in a study of blood T cell repertoires in COVID-19. The CDR3 spans 14 residues. V shed 10 bases, J shed 5 bases, and the junction held 12 bases outside the gene matches. Germline-derived CDR1 and CDR2 are MNHNY and SVGAGI (reference sequence). Some clones are missing from TCRdb's copy, which holds only in-frame ones; the method was immunoSEQ multiplex PCR. The sample comprises about 100,000 clones, around 86% of which are singletons, and 3.5% to 4% rests with the top ten. The sample consisted of peripheral blood. The chain has TRBV6-6 and TRBJ1-1, with 8 bases that match TRBD1. The sequence was obtained from a man between 60 and 75 years old with acute or convalescent COVID-19. The CDR3 sequence is CATQPGQGWTEAFF. As DNA, the CDR3 is TGTGCCACCCAACCCGGACAGGGCTGGACTGAAGCTTTCTTT.